The 8 T cell receptor beta chains listed next were all sequenced from one sample in a study of blood T cell repertoires in COVID-19. The data were produced by immunoSEQ multiplex PCR, yet TCRdb's version contains in-frame clones alone and is incomplete. The sample comprises about 200,000 clones, roughly 90% of which are singletons, and approximately 8.2% rests with the top ten. The sequencing sample was made of PBMCs or T cells enriched from blood (not recorded which). These receptors all stem from a woman aged 18 to 35 who had recovered from COVID-19.

The gene calls are TRBV10-3 and TRBJ1-5, with D perhaps matching TRBD1 (5 bases). CDR1 is ENHRY, CDR2 SYGVKD, per germline. This CDR3 has 14 amino acids. Trimming shortened V by 3 bases and J by 4 bases, and 10 bases separated the two germline ends. The DNA for the CDR3 is TGTGCCATCAGTGACGGGGGAATAAATCAGCCCCAGCATTTT. Translating gives CAISDGGINQPQHF.

This chain links TRBV6-1 with TRBJ1-5, with 7 bases aligning to TRBD1. CDR1 and CDR2 from the germline V gene are MNHNS and SASEGT. Trimming took 1 base from V and 5 from J; bases not matched to a gene: 2. This CDR3 comprises 14 residues. CDR3 bases: TGTGCCAGCAGTGAAGGGGACAGATATCAGCCCCAGCATTTT. Protein: CASSEGDRYQPQHF.

This chain uses TRBV7-2 with TRBJ2-2; 11 bases are a match to TRBD2. The CDR3 is made up of 16 amino acids. J lost 4 bases, V lost 4 bases, and 5 bases had no gene match. Per the germline V gene, CDR1 is SGHTA and CDR2 is FQGNSA. The DNA of the CDR3 is TGTGCCAGCAGCTCTGTAGCGGGGGGGCCCACCGGGGAGCTGTTTTTT. It yields the protein CASSSVAGGPTGELFF.

This chain connects TRBV3-1 (or the pseudogene TRBV3-2) to TRBJ1-1, with D unresolved. The CDR3 is 13 amino acids. In germline, CDR1 is LGHDT, CDR2 YNNKEL (reference sequence). Trimming took off 4 bases at V and 5 bases at J, with 11 bases between the two ends. The CDR3: CASSLEGGTEAFF. In DNA form, the CDR3 reads TGTGCCAGCAGCCTAGAAGGAGGGACTGAAGCTTTCTTT.

The chain carries TRBV5-4 and TRBJ1-1; D may be TRBD1 (5 bases). In germline, CDR1 is SGHNT, CDR2 YYREEE (reference sequence). The CDR3 is 16 residues long. Trimming removed 0 bases at V and 4 bases at J, with 16 bases between. CDR3 protein: CASSLDKAGGGTEAFF. In DNA, the CDR3 is TGTGCCAGCAGCTTGGATAAGGCGGGGGGGGGCACTGAAGCTTTCTTT.

The V gene is TRBV7-9, the J gene TRBJ1-4; D unresolved. Trimming cost V 5 bases and J 4 bases, with 17 bases left between them. The CDR3 covers 16 residues. The germline CDR1 and CDR2 sequences are SEHNR and FQNEAQ (reference sequence). CDR3 in DNA: TGTGCCAGCAGCATACTCCTAGGATCGTTTAATGAAAAACTGTTTTTT. It yields the protein CASSILLGSFNEKLFF. Supplemented by reference TRBV7-9 and TRBJ1-4, the full variable domain reads DTGVSQNPRHKITKRGQNVTFRCDPISEHNRLYWYRQTLGQGPEFLTYFQNEAQLEKSRLLSDRFSAERPKGSFSTLEIQRTEQGDSAMYLCASSILLGSFNEKLFFGSGTQLSVL.

This clone has only a few counts. The V call is TRBV29-1, the J call TRBJ1-2; TRBD1 aligns across 8 bases. With V trimmed by 7 bases and J by 4 bases, 14 bases remained unmatched. The germline gives CDR1 SQVTM, CDR2 ANQGSEA. The CDR3 spans 15 residues. Here the CDR3 DNA reads TGCAGCGCCCCCGTAGCCCCTGACAGGGGCTATGGCTACACCTTC. It translates to CSAPVAPDRGYGYTF.

The chain is built from TRBV27 and TRBJ2-1; 8 bases align to TRBD2. Germline CDR1 reads MNHEY; CDR2 reads SMNVEV (reference sequence). This CDR3 is built from 16 residues. V lost 3 bases, J lost 0 bases, and 4 bases stayed unmatched. The CDR3 loop is CASSFYGGASYNEQFF. CDR3 nucleotide sequence: TGTGCCAGCAGTTTCTACGGGGGGGCCTCCTACAATGAGCAGTTCTTC.